The 25 T cell receptor beta chains below were found in one sample sequenced in a study of blood T cell repertoires in COVID-19. Clones were read by immunoSEQ multiplex PCR, and TCRdb kept only the in-frame ones, dropping some. There are more than 20,000 clones in the sample; approximately 80% occur only once, and more than 20% lies in the top ten. The sequenced sample consisted of peripheral blood. The receptor source for this set is an elderly man with active or convalescent COVID-19.

The chain recombines TRBV5-1 with TRBJ2-5, with D possibly being TRBD2 (6 bases). Trimming left V 6 bases short and J 5 bases short, with 14 bases between. The germline CDR1 and CDR2 sequences are SGHRS and YFSETQ. The CDR3 covers 13 residues. The CDR3, as DNA: TGCGCCAGCAAACGGGAGCTCGGGGAGACCCAGTACTTC. This codes for CASKRELGETQYF.

CDR3 bases: TGTGCCAGCAGCGTAGACCTGGGCGGGTCGGGGGTACTGTTTTTT. The encoded protein is CASSVDLGGSGVLFF. The chain is built from TRBV9 and TRBJ1-4, with D perhaps matching TRBD1 (5 bases). Per the germline V gene, CDR1 is SGDLS and CDR2 is YYNGEE. The CDR3 runs 15 residues. V lost 0 bases and J lost 13, with 19 bases in between.

The V and J genes are TRBV18 and TRBJ1-2; 9 bases are shared with TRBD1. This CDR3 has 16 amino acids. Unmatched junction bases numbered 10, after V lost 0 bases and J lost 8 bases. The V gene's germline CDR1 is KGHSH and CDR2 LQKENI. The chain's CDR3 is CASSPPGQGTRGGYTF. The CDR3 DNA follows: TGTGCCAGCTCACCACCGGGACAGGGCACACGCGGGGGCTACACCTTC.

The chain is built from TRBV3-1 (or the pseudogene TRBV3-2) and TRBJ2-7; D remains ambiguous. The V and J ends lost 1 base and 6 bases respectively, with 13 bases between them. The CDR3 length is 14 residues. Germline V lookup: CDR1 LGHDT, CDR2 YNNKEL (reference sequence). CDR3 region: CASSQGSSFGEQYF. The CDR3, as DNA: TGTGCCAGCAGCCAAGGCAGTTCTTTTGGCGAGCAGTACTTC.

This sequence joins TRBV15 and TRBJ2-7; a possible D gene is TRBD1 (7 bases). Per the germline V gene, CDR1 is LNHNV and CDR2 is YYDKDF (reference sequence). Between the trimmed V and J ends, which lost 1 base and 4 bases, there was a span of 17 bases. This CDR3 region has 16 residues. CDR3 residues: CATSRGGDSATYEQYF. CDR3 sequence (DNA): TGTGCCACCAGCAGAGGGGGGGACAGTGCGACGTACGAGCAGTACTTC.

The chain employs TRBV18 and TRBJ2-1, with 12 bases identical to TRBD2. V dropped 3 bases and J dropped 7; count of bases not matched to a gene: 4. CDR1 KGHSH and CDR2 LQKENI come from the germline V gene. This CDR3 comprises 15 residues. CDR3 residues: CASSPTSGSGNEQFF. In DNA, the CDR3 is TGTGCCAGCTCACCGACTAGCGGGAGCGGAAATGAGCAGTTCTTC.

The chain carries TRBV2 and TRBJ1-4, with 9 bases lining up with TRBD1. The CDR3 extends over 15 amino acids. The germline V gene has CDR1 SNHLY and CDR2 FYNNEI. After removal of 1 base from V and 7 bases from J, the junction contained 4 bases not matched to a gene. The chain's CDR3 is CASSEGDRDGEKLFF. The CDR3 bases are TGTGCCAGCAGTGAAGGGGACAGGGATGGTGAAAAACTGTTTTTT.

The V call is TRBV28, the J call TRBJ2-6; tentative D call: TRBD1 (8 bases). This CDR3 is built from 16 residues. V lost 6 bases to trimming and J lost 4 bases, with 16 bases between them. Germline loops: CDR1 MDHEN, CDR2 SYDVKM. The CDR3 protein is CASRQGGTLGANVLTF. The DNA for the CDR3 is TGTGCCAGCAGACAGGGGGGGACTCTAGGGGCCAACGTCCTGACTTTC.

This rearrangement joins TRBV7-9 to TRBJ2-3; 8 bases fit TRBD1. Germline CDR1 and CDR2: SEHNR and FQNEAQ (reference sequence). V lost 7 bases and J lost 3; bases outside the gene matches: 6. The CDR3 is 14 residues long. The CDR3 region has the DNA TGTGCCAGCAACTCCAGGGGGCTGACAGATACGCAGTATTTT. It specifies CASNSRGLTDTQYF.

V is TRBV18 and J is TRBJ1-5; 7 bases are shared with TRBD1. In germline, CDR1 is KGHSH, CDR2 LQKENI. The V and J ends lost 6 bases and 4 bases, in that order; junction bases with no gene match: 6. The CDR3 is made up of 14 amino acids. The CDR3 DNA sequence: TGTGCCAGCTCGTACAACAGGGGAAATCAGCCCCAGCATTTT. Its protein product is CASSYNRGNQPQHF.

The rearrangement uses TRBV29-1 and TRBJ2-5, with TRBD1 matching 9 bases. The CDR3 consists of 14 residues. V was clipped by 6 bases and J by 5 bases; unmatched bases: 10. The V gene's germline CDR1 is SQVTM and CDR2 ANQGSEA. The CDR3 loop is CSVGGTGFGETQYF. The DNA of the CDR3 is TGCAGCGTCGGGGGGACAGGGTTTGGGGAGACCCAGTACTTC. Supplemented by reference TRBV29-1 and TRBJ2-5, the full variable domain reads SAVISQKPSRDICQRGTSLTIQCQVDSQVTMMFWYRQQPGQSLTLIATANQGSEATYESGFVIDKFPISRPNLTFSTLTVSNMSPEDSSIYLCSVGGTGFGETQYFGPGTRLLVL.

This rearrangement joins TRBV29-1 to TRBJ1-1; the D gene is possibly TRBD1 (5 bases). Germline assignment: CDR1 SQVTM and CDR2 ANQGSEA. CDR3 size: 16 residues. The ends were cut back, 2 bases at V and 0 bases at J, with 16 bases in the middle. The CDR3 sequence is CSVERFGGLMNTEAFF. CDR3 DNA sequence: TGCAGCGTTGAAAGATTTGGGGGACTCATGAACACTGAAGCTTTCTTT.

The chain has TRBV19 and TRBJ1-2, with D unclear. Germline CDR1 reads LNHDA; CDR2 reads SQIVND (reference sequence). The V end was cut by 3 bases, the J end by 6 bases, with 11 bases between. The CDR3 length is 13 residues. The CDR3, as DNA: TGTGCCAGTAGTATGGAGCGGATTCATGGCTACACCTTC. Residues: CASSMERIHGYTF.

This chain joins TRBV6-2 or TRBV6-3 and TRBJ2-7, with 8 bases that match TRBD2. This CDR3 comprises 15 residues. In germline, CDR1 is MNHEY, CDR2 SVGEGT. V was pared by 2 bases and J by 3 bases, with 6 bases of the junction left unmatched. The CDR3 coding sequence is TGTGCCAGCAGTTACCAGTCGGGAGGGAGCTACGAGCAGTACTTC. As protein: CASSYQSGGSYEQYF.

The J gene is TRBJ1-3, the V gene TRBV5-6; D might be TRBD1 (5 bases). The V gene's germline CDR1 is SGHDT and CDR2 YYEEEE. V was pared by 4 bases and J by 0 bases, with 11 bases between. The CDR3 is 15 residues long. The CDR3 region is CASSDQGSSGNTIYF. The DNA for the CDR3 is TGTGCCAGCAGCGACCAGGGTAGCTCTGGAAACACCATATATTTT.

The chain recombines TRBV6-6 with TRBJ2-7; 9 positions match TRBD1. The CDR3 loop spans 16 amino acids. J gave up 6 bases and V 2 bases, and 11 bases lay outside the gene matches. Germline V lookup: CDR1 MNHNY, CDR2 SVGAGI (reference sequence). In nucleotides, the CDR3 is TGTGCCAGCAGTTACGGGGAGGGACAGGGTCGCCTCGAGCAGTACTTC. It codes for CASSYGEGQGRLEQYF.

The CDR3, as DNA: TGTGCCAGCAGCCGCCACCCAACAGGGACCAACGAGCAGTTCTTC. This gives the protein CASSRHPTGTNEQFF. The rearrangement uses TRBV11-2 and TRBJ2-1, with D tentatively TRBD1 (6 bases). Germline loops: CDR1 SGHAT, CDR2 FQNNGV. This CDR3 spans 15 amino acids. Trimming took off 5 bases at V and 10 bases at J, with 21 bases between the two ends.

The chain recombines TRBV4-1 with TRBJ2-2; tentatively, D is TRBD2 (6 bases). The V gene lost 6 bases and the J gene lost 0 bases, with 17 bases spanning the gap. This CDR3 spans 17 amino acids. Germline CDR1 and CDR2: MGHRA and YSYEKL. In nucleotides, the CDR3 is TGCGCCAGCAGTCAAAGCGGGCTAACATCGAACACCGGGGAGCTGTTTTTT. It codes for CASSQSGLTSNTGELFF.

The V gene is TRBV29-1, the J gene TRBJ2-1, with 7 bases fitting TRBD2. Germline loops: CDR1 SQVTM, CDR2 ANQGSEA. The CDR3 totals 12 residues. V shed 6 bases, J shed 10 bases, and the junction held 9 bases outside the gene matches. The CDR3 here is CSVPRGGREQFF. CDR3 nucleotides: TGCAGCGTCCCAAGGGGAGGGCGCGAGCAGTTCTTC.

The rearrangement uses TRBV29-1 and TRBJ2-3; TRBD1 might be the D (7 bases). The CDR3 totals 13 residues. Trimming took off 0 bases at V and 8 bases at J, with 12 bases between the two ends. CDR1 is SQVTM, CDR2 ANQGSEA, per germline. CDR3 protein: CSVEERGRGTQYF. The DNA for the CDR3 is TGCAGCGTTGAAGAGAGGGGGCGGGGTACGCAGTATTTT.

V is TRBV7-9 and J is TRBJ1-6; D is undetermined. With 6 bases removed from V and 10 bases from J, the gap between germline ends came to 19 bases. The germline V gene encodes CDR1 SEHNR and CDR2 FQNEAQ (reference sequence). This CDR3 has 15 amino acids. CDR3 DNA sequence: TGTGCCAGCAGACCGGACGGGGATTTAGGATCACCCCTCCACTTT. Protein sequence: CASRPDGDLGSPLHF.

In this sample, this clone turned up once. The chain joins TRBV6-5 to TRBJ1-2; D gene ambiguous. Germline V gene lookup returns CDR1 MNHEY and CDR2 SVGAGI. V gave up 4 bases and J gave up 5 bases, with 14 bases separating them. This CDR3 is 14 amino acids long. CDR3 loop: CASSSPRGGYGYTF. The CDR3, as DNA: TGTGCCAGCAGTTCCCCCCGGGGAGGGTATGGCTACACCTTC.

This chain connects TRBV19 to TRBJ1-1; maybe TRBD1 (6 bases). Trimming removed 4 bases from V and 0 bases from J, with 15 bases in between. CDR3 length: 16 residues. Germline-derived CDR1 and CDR2 are LNHDA and SQIVND (reference sequence). CDR3 sequence: CASSTPPTGVNTEAFF. The CDR3 DNA reads TGTGCCAGTAGTACCCCTCCGACAGGTGTGAACACTGAAGCTTTCTTT. Variable domain in full (rest from reference TRBV19 and TRBJ1-1): DGGITQSPKYLFRKEGQNVTLSCEQNLNHDAMYWYRQDPGQGLRLIYYSQIVNDFQKGDIAEGYSVSREKKESFPLTVTSAQKNPTAFYLCASSTPPTGVNTEAFFGQGTRLTVV.

The chain carries TRBV28 and TRBJ2-2, with D uncertain. This CDR3 has 13 residues. The V end lost 6 bases, the J end lost 1 base, and 6 bases lay between the germline ends. Germline values: CDR1 MDHEN, CDR2 SYDVKM. The CDR3 here is CASRGRNTGELFF. CDR3 coding DNA: TGTGCCAGCAGGGGCAGGAACACCGGGGAGCTGTTTTTT.

This CDR3 is CASSPQGVGAYEQYF. In DNA, the CDR3 is TGTGCCAGCAGTCCACAGGGTGTAGGGGCCTACGAGCAGTACTTC. The rearrangement uses TRBV27 and TRBJ2-7; possible D gene TRBD1, 6 bases. Deletions cut 5 bases from V and 2 bases from J, with 16 bases between. The CDR3 has 15 residues. CDR1 is MNHEY, CDR2 SMNVEV, per germline (reference sequence).